This T cell receptor beta chain emerged from a study of T cell repertoires in cytomegalovirus infection (dated by TCRdb to the late 2010s). About the investigation overall: Recently identified HLA-C-restricted CMV epitopes, whose presentation resists viral immunomodulation, were targeted by peptide stimulations together with well-studied HLA-B-restricted epitopes. The HLA type of each donor mattered for the analysis, because public TCR beta signatures pointed to carriage of CMV infection along with the matching HLA type.

What the research found in general, with its limitations: In the ex vivo response, HLA-C-restricted CMV-specific TCR beta clonotypes were dominant, and in two of eight donors the single most frequent clonotype came from this HLA-C-restricted group. Carriers of CMV infection plus the relevant HLA type were discriminated by the cumulative frequency of public TCR beta family members in the study cohort and in an independent approximately 360-donor cohort.

This clonotype is medium-sized (0.01 to 0.1%) in terms of sample share. Its antigen has not been determined. Base qualities are missing; no much larger clone stands one base away. Sequences SGHDT (CDR1) and YYEEEE (CDR2) are obtained from the germline V gene. The CDR3 runs 13 amino acids, cysteine and phenylalanine included. This entry keeps only the CDR3 DNA: 39 bases, framed from base 1. Trimmed from V: 10 bases; trimmed from J: 4 bases; junction bases lacking a gene match: 10. The instrument given in TCRdb is Illumina HiSeq 1500. In-frame beta chains were kept once TCRdb had trimmed the public reads at Q25 with fastp and called clones with MiXCR. Identical CDR3 proteins give one entry, which carries the most common genes and DNA. The sample has around 71,000 distinct CDR3 sequences on record, roughly 20% of them singletons. The ten largest make up about 66% of the sample. What the treatment or condition label conveys for this sample: in vitro stimulation with specific CMV peptide epitopes to enrich CMV-specific T cells.

This sequence uses TRBV5-6 and TRBJ1-2; TRBD1 aligns with 7 central bases. The source of this sequence is a human donor in good health (CMV status not recorded). Some clones in this sample may be carry-over from other donors' samples. The sequences come from CD8+ T cells from cultured PBMCs, collected from culture after CMV antigen stimulation. The CDR3 amino acid sequence is: CAAGAGGSYGYTF. The sequenced DNA: TGTGCCGCTGGGGCAGGGGGATCCTATGGCTACACCTTC. Where the CDR3 stops, the reference TRBV5-6 and TRBJ1-2 genes take over; the full variable domain is DAGVTQSPTHLIKTRGQQVTLRCSPKSGHDTVSWYQQALGQGPQFIFQYYEEEERQRGNFPDRFSGHQFPNYSSELNVNALLLGDSALYLCAAGAGGSYGYTFGSGTRLTVV.